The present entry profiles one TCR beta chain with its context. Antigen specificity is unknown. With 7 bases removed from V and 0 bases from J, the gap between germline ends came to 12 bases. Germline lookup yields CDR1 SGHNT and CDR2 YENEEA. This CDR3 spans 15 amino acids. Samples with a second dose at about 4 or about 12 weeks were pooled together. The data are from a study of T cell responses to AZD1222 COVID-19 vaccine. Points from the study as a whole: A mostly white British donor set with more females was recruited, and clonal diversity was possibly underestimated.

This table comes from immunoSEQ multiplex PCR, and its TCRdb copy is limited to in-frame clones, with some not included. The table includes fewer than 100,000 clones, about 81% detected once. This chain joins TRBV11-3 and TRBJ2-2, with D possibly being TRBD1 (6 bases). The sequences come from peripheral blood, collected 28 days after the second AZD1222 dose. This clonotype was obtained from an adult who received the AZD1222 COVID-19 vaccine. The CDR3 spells CASTKGQSNTGELFF. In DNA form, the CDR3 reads TGTGCCAGCACCAAAGGACAGTCGAACACCGGGGAGCTGTTTTTT. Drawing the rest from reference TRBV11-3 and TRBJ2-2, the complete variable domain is EAGVVQSPRYKIIEKKQPVAFWCNPISGHNTLYWYLQNLGQGPELLIRYENEEAVDDSQLPKDRFSAERLKGVDSTLKIQPAELGDSAVYLCASTKGQSNTGELFFGEGSRLTVL.